One sample yielded the 27 T cell receptor beta chains listed below, sequenced in a study of regulatory T cells in long-lasting Graves disease. The authors built TCR beta libraries using iRepertoire HTBI primers and Arm-PCR of CDR3 regions. TCRdb re-called the multiplex PCR reads with MiXCR, one entry per CDR3 protein. The table lists 360,000 or so distinct CDR3 sequences, 12% of them singletons. Time point noted: newly diagnosed GD, antithyroid drugs for less than 3 months. PBMC RNA served as the TCR library source. These data were also filed under a second study, of T cells in Graves' hyperthyroidism and ophthalmopathy.

The material was peripheral blood mononuclear cells (PBMCs), obtained at new diagnosis, from a patient treated with antithyroid drugs. These receptors were collected from a woman under 30 with Graves disease.

Remarks on this clonotype: A much larger clone is a single base away; this may be a read error. The chain joins TRBV7-2 to TRBJ2-4, with 7 bases fitting TRBD1. In germline, CDR1 is SGHTA, CDR2 FQGNSA. The CDR3 has 18 residues. For the CDR3, the DNA is TGTGCCAGCAGCTTAGCCCCGACAGGGCTTCTAGCCAAAATCATTCAGTACTTC. Its translation is CASSLAPTGLLAKIIQYF.

This clonotype has only a few counts. This chain uses TRBV3-1 with TRBJ2-5, with D tentatively TRBD1 (5 bases). The CDR3 runs 15 residues. V was pared by 1 base and J by 4 bases, with 13 bases between. Germline CDR1 and CDR2: LGHDT and YNNKEL (reference sequence). CDR3 residues: CASSQGPTQGETQYF. CDR3 in DNA: TGTGCCAGCAGCCAAGGCCCCACCCAGGGAGAGACCCAGTACTTC.

This clonotype occurred many times. This chain links TRBV7-2 with TRBJ1-1; D not certain. The CDR3 has 11 residues. Trimming removed 6 bases from V and 10 bases from J, with 12 bases in between. CDR1 and CDR2 from the germline V gene are SGHTA and FQGNSA. CDR3 DNA sequence: TGTGCCAGCAGTCTACGAGTAGGAGCTTTCTTT. Amino acids: CASSLRVGAFF.

The chain carries TRBV20-1 and TRBJ1-2, with D unresolved. The germline V gene encodes CDR1 DFQATT and CDR2 SNEGSKA (reference sequence). The CDR3 contains 15 residues. The V end was cut by 4 bases, the J end by 4 bases, with 19 bases between. DNA for the CDR3: TGCAGTGCTATAGCGAGAGACACGTTGTTCTATGGCTACACCTTC. Encoded protein: CSAIARDTLFYGYTF.

In this sample, this clonotype turned up many times. This rearrangement joins TRBV7-9 to TRBJ1-4; D gene ambiguous. Trimming pared 5 bases from V and 5 bases from J, leaving 12 bases between. Per germline, CDR1 SEHNR and CDR2 FQNEAQ (reference sequence). The CDR3 consists of 14 residues. Written as DNA, the CDR3 is TGTGCCAGCAGCCAATTTCAGGCAAATGAAAAACTGTTTTTT. It translates to CASSQFQANEKLFF. Looking up the rest from reference TRBV7-9 and TRBJ1-4 gives the full variable domain: DTGVSQNPRHKITKRGQNVTFRCDPISEHNRLYWYRQTLGQGPEFLTYFQNEAQLEKSRLLSDRFSAERPKGSFSTLEIQRTEQGDSAMYLCASSQFQANEKLFFGSGTQLSVL.

This clonotype was observed at least ten times. The chain couples TRBV6-2 or TRBV6-3 to TRBJ2-1; a possible D gene is TRBD2 (6 bases). Trimming removed 6 bases at V and 1 base at J, with 13 bases between. The CDR3 length is 15 residues. Germline CDR1 is MNHEY and CDR2 is SVGEGT. CDR3 sequence reads: CASRRAGSSYNEQFF. The CDR3 DNA is TGTGCCAGCAGGAGAGCGGGCTCTTCCTACAATGAGCAGTTCTTC.

A few counts support this clonotype. The genes are TRBV15 and TRBJ2-1; D is possibly TRBD1 (5 bases). CDR1 and CDR2 (germline): LNHNV, YYDKDF (reference sequence). The CDR3 covers 17 residues. The ends were cut back, 1 base at V and 6 bases at J, with 19 bases in the middle. The CDR3 bases are TGTGCCACCAGCAGAGCCACAGGTAACCGAAATGGCAATGAGCAGTTCTTC. Translated: CATSRATGNRNGNEQFF. The variable domain in full, with the rest retrieved from reference TRBV15 and TRBJ2-1, is DAMVIQNPRYQVTQFGKPVTLSCSQTLNHNVMYWYQQKSSQAPKLLFHYYDKDFNNEADTPDNFQSRRPNTSFCFLDIRSPGLGDTAMYLCATSRATGNRNGNEQFFGPGTRLTVL.

This clonotype has ten or more counts. V is TRBV15 and J is TRBJ1-2; TRBD1 matches at 9 bases. The trim removed 0 bases at V and 3 bases at J, leaving 5 bases unmatched. The CDR3 is made up of 16 amino acids. From germline, CDR1 is LNHNV and CDR2 YYDKDF (reference sequence). The CDR3 bases are TGTGCCACCAGCAGAGAACCGGGACAGGGTTACTATGGCTACACCTTC. Translated: CATSREPGQGYYGYTF.

This clonotype was recorded at least ten times. This rearrangement joins TRBV3-1 to TRBJ2-3; tentative D call: TRBD1 (5 bases). The J call may be faulty, since TRBJ2-5 better matches the DNA end. Germline V gene lookup returns CDR1 LGHDT and CDR2 YNNKEL (reference sequence). The CDR3 consists of 18 residues. CDR3 sequence reads: CASSQVSPGHYGIRTQYF. The CDR3 region has the DNA TGTGCCAGCAGCCAAGTATCCCCAGGGCACTATGGGATCAGGACCCAGTACTTC.

This clonotype has more than one count but fewer than ten. This CDR3 is CASSQGGGGETQYF. The CDR3 DNA is TGCGCCAGCAGCCAGGGGGGAGGTGGAGAGACCCAGTACTTC. The chain is built from TRBV4-1 and TRBJ2-5, with D perhaps matching TRBD2 (6 bases). The CDR3 is 14 residues long. CDR1 and CDR2 from the germline V gene are MGHRA and YSYEKL. V lost 3 bases, J lost 4 bases, and 12 bases lay in between.

There are many counts of this clonotype. The chain has TRBV6-1 and TRBJ1-1; D is undetermined. The germline V gene encodes CDR1 MNHNS and CDR2 SASEGT. The CDR3 sequence is 14 residues long. Trimming took off 5 bases at V and 2 bases at J, with 12 bases between the two ends. The CDR3 coding sequence is TGTGCCAGCAGTCCGGTGCGGCCCAACACTGAAGCTTTCTTT. Its translation is CASSPVRPNTEAFF.

This clonotype was recorded a few times. V usage is TRBV19 and J usage is TRBJ2-3; TRBD2 is a possible D gene (5 bases). The CDR3 loop spans 16 amino acids. V was trimmed by 4 bases and J by 0 bases, leaving 14 bases between them. Germline V gene data show CDR1 as LNHDA and CDR2 as SQIVND (reference sequence). The CDR3 spells CASSTGLHPSTDTQYF. The CDR3 region has the DNA TGTGCCAGTAGTACCGGACTCCACCCTAGCACAGATACGCAGTATTTT.

This clonotype was recorded many times. The V gene is TRBV12-3 or TRBV12-4, the J gene TRBJ2-3, with D possibly matching TRBD1 (6 bases). With 2 bases removed from V and 14 bases from J, the gap between germline ends came to 17 bases. The CDR3 spans 13 residues. The CDR3 sequence is CASSLTGLNHWYF. CDR3 DNA sequence: TGTGCCAGCAGTTTAACAGGGTTAAATCATTGGTATTTT.

This clonotype was seen repeatedly, ten times or more. The chain joins TRBV5-4 to TRBJ2-1; 8 positions match TRBD2. This CDR3 has 16 amino acids. V was pared by 3 bases and J by 7 bases, with 12 bases of the junction left unmatched. CDR1 is SGHNT, CDR2 YYREEE, per germline (reference sequence). The CDR3 loop is CASSSLSGSLKNEQFF. The CDR3 DNA follows: TGTGCCAGCAGCTCCTTGAGCGGGAGTCTAAAAAATGAGCAGTTCTTC.

This clonotype was recorded at least ten times. The V call is TRBV2, the J call TRBJ2-1, with D perhaps TRBD2 (5 bases). CDR3 size: 13 residues. V lost 8 bases and J lost 4, with 12 bases in between. CDR1 is SNHLY, CDR2 FYNNEI, per germline. CDR3 residues: CASASGNYNEQFF. The CDR3 region has the DNA TGTGCCAGCGCTTCCGGGAATTACAATGAGCAGTTCTTC.

At least ten counts were recorded for this clonotype. CDR3 loop: CASSGDRSGETQYF. CDR3 sequence (DNA): TGTGCCAGCAGTGGGGACCGGAGCGGGGAGACCCAGTACTTC. This rearrangement joins TRBV2 to TRBJ2-5, with D possibly TRBD2 on 6 matching bases. The CDR3 is made up of 14 amino acids. V was shortened by 4 bases and J by 5 bases, with 14 bases between the two germline ends. From germline, CDR1 is SNHLY and CDR2 FYNNEI.

At least ten counts were recorded for this clonotype. This chain links TRBV11-2 with TRBJ2-1, with TRBD1 as a possible D gene (5 bases). The V end lost 8 bases, the J end lost 4 bases, and 18 bases lay between the germline ends. The CDR3 totals 15 residues. CDR1 and CDR2 from the germline V gene are SGHAT and FQNNGV. CDR3 DNA sequence: TGTGCCAGCGAGAGTACCCGAAGGGGTTACAATGAGCAGTTCTTC. Translation: CASESTRRGYNEQFF.

The chain has TRBV29-1 and TRBJ1-1; 9 nucleotides line up with TRBD1. Germline values: CDR1 SQVTM, CDR2 ANQGSEA. With V trimmed by 3 bases and J by 4 bases, 6 bases remained unmatched. The CDR3 loop spans 14 amino acids. The CDR3 region has the DNA TGCAGCGTTGAGGGAGGGACAGGGATCACTGAAGCTTTCTTT. It codes for CSVEGGTGITEAFF.

This clonotype was observed at least ten times. The rearrangement uses TRBV10-2 and TRBJ2-1; 11 bases are a match to TRBD2. The junction had 7 bases not matched to a gene; V was cut back by 5 bases and J by 4 bases. This CDR3 has 16 amino acids. Germline loops: CDR1 WSHSY, CDR2 SAAADI. This CDR3 reads CASSRGLAANYNEQFF. CDR3 bases: TGCGCCAGCAGTAGGGGACTAGCGGCGAATTACAATGAGCAGTTCTTC.

This clonotype was seen only a few times. This chain joins TRBV7-2 and TRBJ1-2, with D possibly TRBD1 on 5 matching bases. From germline, CDR1 is SGHTA and CDR2 FQGNSA. Trimming took 2 bases from V and 8 from J, leaving 21 bases between them. The CDR3 runs 16 residues. The CDR3 reads CASSLRRDPSRVGYTF. The DNA for the CDR3 is TGTGCCAGCAGCTTAAGGCGGGACCCCTCAAGGGTAGGCTACACCTTC.

In its sample, this clonotype was seen many times. The CDR3: CSARDRSGENSYNEQFF. In nucleotides, the CDR3 is TGCAGTGCTAGAGATCGAAGCGGGGAAAACTCCTACAATGAGCAGTTCTTC. The chain carries TRBV20-1 and TRBJ2-1; 7 bases line up with TRBD2. This CDR3 region has 17 residues. The ends lost 0 bases at V and 0 bases at J; junction bases unmatched: 8. CDR1 is DFQATT, CDR2 SNEGSKA, per germline (reference sequence).

As regards this clonotype: This clone may be a read error of a much larger clone one base away. This chain connects TRBV12-3 or TRBV12-4 to TRBJ1-2; D is uncertain. Trimming stripped 3 bases from V and 8 bases from J, with 7 bases between. The CDR3 runs 11 residues. CDR3 coding DNA: TGTGCCAGCAGTTTTTCCCGGGGCTACACCTTC. Residues: CASSFSRGYTF.

The chain couples TRBV19 to TRBJ1-2; D is uncertain. The CDR3 contains 13 residues. Trimming removed 7 bases at V and 2 bases at J, with 11 bases between. Germline CDR1 is LNHDA and CDR2 is SQIVND (reference sequence). The CDR3 is CASTYRRNYGYTF. CDR3 nucleotide sequence: TGTGCCAGTACATACAGACGAAACTATGGCTACACCTTC.

This clonotype was recorded many times. The V call is TRBV7-2, the J call TRBJ2-1; TRBD1 is a possible D gene (6 bases). The assigned J gene may be wrong: the sequence end matches TRBJ2-5 better. The CDR3 length is 13 residues. The germline V gene encodes CDR1 SGHTA and CDR2 FQGNSA. The CDR3 spells CASSTQGVETQYF. The CDR3, as DNA: TGTGCCAGCAGCACACAGGGTGTGGAGACCCAGTACTTC.

The gene calls are TRBV27 and TRBJ2-1; no clear D gene. CDR3 length: 14 residues. The germline V and J ends were trimmed by 0 bases and 4 bases, with 7 bases remaining between them. Germline values: CDR1 MNHEY, CDR2 SMNVEV (reference sequence). The CDR3 loop reads CASSLSSVYNEQFF. CDR3 nucleotide sequence: TGTGCCAGCAGTTTATCGTCAGTATACAATGAGCAGTTCTTC.

At least ten counts were recorded for this clonotype. V usage is TRBV7-2 and J usage is TRBJ1-1, with D hard to call. The CDR3 consists of 14 residues. Germline V lookup: CDR1 SGHTA, CDR2 FQGNSA. Between the trimmed V and J ends, which lost 1 base and 5 bases, there was a span of 11 bases. CDR3 coding DNA: TGTGCCAGCAGCTTAGAAAAGGGAGGTACTGAAGCTTTCTTT. The encoded protein is CASSLEKGGTEAFF.

This clonotype was recorded many times. The genes are TRBV12-3 or TRBV12-4 and TRBJ1-2; possibly TRBD1 for D (5 bases). Trimming shortened V by 3 bases and J by 7 bases, and 15 bases separated the two germline ends. This CDR3 spans 14 amino acids. CDR3 region: CASSLAGTVRGYTF. Here the CDR3 DNA reads TGTGCCAGCAGTTTGGCAGGGACCGTCCGTGGCTACACCTTC.